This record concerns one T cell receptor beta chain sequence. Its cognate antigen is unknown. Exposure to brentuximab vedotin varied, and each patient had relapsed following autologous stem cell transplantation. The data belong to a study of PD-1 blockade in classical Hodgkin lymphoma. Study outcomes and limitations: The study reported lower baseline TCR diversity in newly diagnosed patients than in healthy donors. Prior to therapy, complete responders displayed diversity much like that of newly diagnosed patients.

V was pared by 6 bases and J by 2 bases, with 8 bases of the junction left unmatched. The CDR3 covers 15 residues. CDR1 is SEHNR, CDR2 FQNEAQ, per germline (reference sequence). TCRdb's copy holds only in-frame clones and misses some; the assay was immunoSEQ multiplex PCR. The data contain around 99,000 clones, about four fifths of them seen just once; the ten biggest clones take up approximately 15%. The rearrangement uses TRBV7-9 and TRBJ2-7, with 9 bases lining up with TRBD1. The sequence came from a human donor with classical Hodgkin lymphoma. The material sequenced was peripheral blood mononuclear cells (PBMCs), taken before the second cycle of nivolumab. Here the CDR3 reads CASSSSGTGTYEQYF. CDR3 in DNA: TGTGCCAGCAGTTCGTCCGGGACAGGGACCTACGAGCAGTACTTC.